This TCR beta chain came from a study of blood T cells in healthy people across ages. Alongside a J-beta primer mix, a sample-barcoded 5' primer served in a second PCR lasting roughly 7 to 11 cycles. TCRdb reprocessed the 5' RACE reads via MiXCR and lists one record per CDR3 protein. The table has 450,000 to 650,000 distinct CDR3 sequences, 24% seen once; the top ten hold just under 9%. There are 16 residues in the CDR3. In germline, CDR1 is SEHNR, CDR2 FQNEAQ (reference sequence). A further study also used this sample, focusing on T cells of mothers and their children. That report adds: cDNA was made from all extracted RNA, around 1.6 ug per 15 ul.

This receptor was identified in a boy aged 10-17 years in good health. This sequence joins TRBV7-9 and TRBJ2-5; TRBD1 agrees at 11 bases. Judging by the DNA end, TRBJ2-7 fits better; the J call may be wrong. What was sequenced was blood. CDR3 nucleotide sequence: TGTGCCAGCAGCTTCGGGGACAGGGGGTCCCCCTACGAGCAGTACTTC. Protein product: CASSFGDRGSPYEQYF.